The rows below give T cell receptor beta chains drawn from one sample of a study of blood T cell repertoires in COVID-19. Generated by immunoSEQ multiplex PCR, the TCRdb table keeps only in-frame clones and is missing some. The table includes under 200,000 clones, approximately 90% detected once. The sequenced sample consisted of PBMCs or T cells enriched from blood (not recorded which). These receptor sequences come from a woman in her thirties or forties in a cohort exposed to, infected with or recovered from COVID-19 (not recorded which). Both conserved end residues are part of each CDR3. A D gene is named only where the DNA matches it firmly. A row's size may be missing; if present it is once, few, many or a size class.

clone_size d_call j_call v_call cdr3_nt cdr3_aa
- TRBD1 TRBJ2-1 TRBV4-2 TGTGCCAGCAGCCAAGAAGTAGGGGACAGTTACAATGAGCAGTTCTTC CASSQEVGDSYNEQFF
- TRBD2 TRBJ2-1 TRBV4-1 TGCGCCAGCAGCCTAGCGGGGGATCGAAATGAGCAGTTCTTC CASSLAGDRNEQFF
once - TRBJ1-2 TRBV9 TGTGCCAGCAGCGTAGGTAGGACTGATGGCTACACCTTC CASSVGRTDGYTF
- - TRBJ1-5 TRBV5-8 TGTGCCAGCAACTTACTGATGGGCAATCAGCCCCAGCATTTT CASNLLMGNQPQHF
- - TRBJ1-6 TRBV12-3/TRBV12-4 TGTGCCAGCAGTCTCGGGGGGTCACCCCTCCACTTT CASSLGGSPLHF
few - TRBJ1-1 TRBV5-6 TGTGCCAGCAGCTCGACAGGGAACACTGAAGCTTTCTTT CASSSTGNTEAFF
- TRBD2 TRBJ2-5 TRBV12-3/TRBV12-4 TGTGCCAGCACCGTTAGCGGGAGGGAGACCCAGTACTTC CASTVSGRETQYF
- - TRBJ2-1 TRBV7-9 TGTGCCAGCAGCTTAGTGAGCGGAGGCTCCTACAATGAGCAGTTCTTC CASSLVSGGSYNEQFF
- TRBD1 TRBJ2-1 TRBV6-5 TGTGCCAGCAGTTACTCGACAGGGTCTGCATACAATGAGCAGTTCTTC CASSYSTGSAYNEQFF
- - TRBJ2-7 TRBV27 TGTGCCAGCAGTTTAAGCCCTTTAGACAGGACCTACGAGCAGTACTTC CASSLSPLDRTYEQYF
- TRBD2 TRBJ2-3 TRBV27 TGTGCCAGCAGTTTAGGTCCGGGAGGTGGCACAGATACGCAGTATTTT CASSLGPGGGTDTQYF
- TRBD1 TRBJ1-1 TRBV7-9 TGTGCCAGCAGCTTCAACAGGGGAGAGAACACTGAAGCTTTCTTT CASSFNRGENTEAFF
- - TRBJ1-1 TRBV4-3 TGCGCCAGCAGCCCAACGGTGAACACTGAAGCTTTCTTT CASSPTVNTEAFF
- TRBD1 TRBJ1-2 TRBV9 TGTGCCAGCAGCATAGGGACCGGGACAGGGAATGGCTACACCTTC CASSIGTGTGNGYTF
- - TRBJ2-3 TRBV4-2 TGTGCCAGCAGCCAGTCGTTCCCGGGACTTCAACTCACAGATACGCAGTATTTT CASSQSFPGLQLTDTQYF
- TRBD2 TRBJ2-3 TRBV13 TGTGCCAGCAGCTTCTTGACTAGCGGGATAACAGATACGCAGTATTTT CASSFLTSGITDTQYF
- TRBD2 TRBJ2-5 TRBV5-5 TGTGCCAGCAGCTCGGGTCCTCCAGCGGGAGTAGATGGAGAGACCCAGTACTTC CASSSGPPAGVDGETQYF
- TRBD2 TRBJ2-7 TRBV13 TGTGCCAGCAGCCGTCACTCCGGGACTAGAGGGGGCGAGCAGTACTTC CASSRHSGTRGGEQYF
- TRBD1 TRBJ2-2 TRBV25-1 TGTGCCAGCAGGGGACAGCCTTACACCGGGGAGCTGTTTTTT CASRGQPYTGELFF
once TRBD2 TRBJ2-2 TRBV27 TGTGCCAGCAGTTTATCGCGACTAGCGTCAACCGGGGAGCTGTTTTTT CASSLSRLASTGELFF
few TRBD2 TRBJ2-2 TRBV5-4 TGTGCCAGCAGTCCTCGGGAGGACTCCATCACCGGGGAGCTGTTTTTT CASSPREDSITGELFF
- TRBD1 TRBJ2-2 TRBV3-1/TRBV3-2 TGTGCCAGCAGCCAGGGTGGTCCGGGACAGGGTTTCACCGGGGAGCTGTTTTTT CASSQGGPGQGFTGELFF
- - TRBJ1-1 TRBV10-2 TGCGCCAGCGGGGGACGGGGGGATGGCACTGAAGCTTTCTTT CASGGRGDGTEAFF
- TRBD2 TRBJ2-3 TRBV24-1 TGTGCCACCAGTGATTCCGTAGCGGGAGGACTCGATACGCAGTATTTT CATSDSVAGGLDTQYF
- - TRBJ2-5 TRBV20-1 TGCAGTGCAGAGAGGGAGACCCAGTACTTC CSAERETQYF
- - TRBJ1-2 TRBV19 TGTGCCAGTAGTCAACAGGCGGCGAGGTTTCTTGGCTACACCTTC CASSQQAARFLGYTF
- - TRBJ2-1 TRBV6-6 TGTGCCAGCAGCCCCGCGGAAGATTTAAAGCAGTTCTTC CASSPAEDLKQFF
- TRBD2 TRBJ2-3 TRBV24-1 TGTGCCACCAGTGATGGCGGGGGGGCCTTTTTCGCAGATACGCAGTATTTT CATSDGGGAFFADTQYF
- - TRBJ1-1 TRBV25-1 TGTGCCAGCAGTGAATTTGACAGATCGAGGACTGAAGCTTTCTTT CASSEFDRSRTEAFF
- TRBD2 TRBJ2-1 TRBV4-1 TGCGCCAGCAGCAATGGGGGCGGGAGGTTCTACAATGAGCAGTTCTTC CASSNGGGRFYNEQFF
- TRBD1 TRBJ1-6 TRBV28 TGTGCCAGCAGGCACAGGGGTCTTAACTATAATTCACCCCTCCACTTT CASRHRGLNYNSPLHF
- TRBD2 TRBJ2-1 TRBV9 TGTGCCAGCAGCGTAGAGACTAGCGGGAGTCTTGAGCAGTTCTTC CASSVETSGSLEQFF
few - TRBJ2-5 TRBV10-3 TGTGCCATCAGTGGACGGGACCAAGAGACCCAGTACTTC CAISGRDQETQYF
- TRBD1 TRBJ1-4 TRBV5-1 TGCGCCAGCACCGGACAGGGACAGGGCGAAAAACTGTTTTTT CASTGQGQGEKLFF
- - TRBJ1-5 TRBV4-1 TGCGCCAGCAGCCAACCGGTCCTTAATCAGCCCCAGCATTTT CASSQPVLNQPQHF
- TRBD1 TRBJ1-2 TRBV28 TGTGCCAGCAGTCTCAGACAGGGAGTAGGCTATGGCTACACCTTC CASSLRQGVGYGYTF
- - TRBJ2-4 TRBV4-2 TGTGCCAGCAGCCTGGGGGGGCTGGGGGGACTAGCCAAAAACATTCAGTACTTC CASSLGGLGGLAKNIQYF
- TRBD1 TRBJ1-5 TRBV7-2 TGTGCCAGCAGCCCCGGGACAGGGGGACGTCAGCCCCAGCATTTT CASSPGTGGRQPQHF
few TRBD1 TRBJ1-5 TRBV4-1 TGCGCCAGCAGCCAAGGGACAGGGGACAATCAGCCCCAGCATTTT CASSQGTGDNQPQHF
- - TRBJ1-1 TRBV27 TGTGCCAGCAACAACTCCCCCGGGGGGTTAGCGACTGAAGCTTTCTTT CASNNSPGGLATEAFF
once - TRBJ1-1 TRBV4-1 TGCGCCAGCAGCCCCCCCGGGGGCACTGAAGCTTTCTTT CASSPPGGTEAFF
- - TRBJ1-6 TRBV10-3 TGTGCCATCAGTGAGTCAGAGACAGAATATAATTCACCCCTCCACTTT CAISESETEYNSPLHF
- TRBD2 TRBJ2-1 TRBV5-1 TGCGCCAGCAGCGAAACTAGCGTCAGCTCCTACAATGAGCAGTTCTTC CASSETSVSSYNEQFF
- TRBD2 TRBJ2-5 TRBV7-2 TGTGCCAGCAGCTCGCAAAGCGGGAGAAGGGAGACCCAGTACTTC CASSSQSGRRETQYF
- TRBD1 TRBJ1-5 TRBV5-6 TGTGCCAGCAGCAACGCCGGGACAGGGGACCAGCCCCAGCATTTT CASSNAGTGDQPQHF
- TRBD1 TRBJ1-4 TRBV9 TGTGCCAGCAGCGGACGACAGGGGAACGAAAAACTGTTTTTT CASSGRQGNEKLFF
- - TRBJ1-2 TRBV19 TGTGCCAGTAACCCGACAGGAATTAACTATGGCTACACCTTC CASNPTGINYGYTF
- - TRBJ1-5 TRBV6-1 TGTGCCAGCAGTGAAACGGTTCAGGGACTGAGCCAGCCCCAGCATTTT CASSETVQGLSQPQHF
- - TRBJ1-2 TRBV28 TGTGCCAGCAGTTTGAGCAGGGGTGTTACCTATGGCTACACCTTC CASSLSRGVTYGYTF
- - TRBJ1-2 TRBV10-1 TGCGCCAGCAGTGATGGGGGGTCATATGGCTACACCTTC CASSDGGSYGYTF
- - TRBJ1-2 TRBV21-1 TGTGCCAGCAAGACAGGGGGAGACTATGGCTACACCTTC CASKTGGDYGYTF
- TRBD2 TRBJ2-1 TRBV30 TGTGCCTGGAGTGTAAGGACTAGCGTGGGTGATGAGCAGTTCTTC CAWSVRTSVGDEQFF
- TRBD1 TRBJ2-5 TRBV6-5 TGTGCCAGCACCAAGACAGGGTTGGAGACCCAGTACTTC CASTKTGLETQYF
- - TRBJ1-5 TRBV2 TGTGCCAGCAGAGAATATAGCAATCAGCCCCAGCATTTT CASREYSNQPQHF
- TRBD1 TRBJ2-1 TRBV19 TGTGCCAGTAGTCGCCCGAAACAGACAGGGAGTGGACATGAGCAGTTCTTC CASSRPKQTGSGHEQFF
- TRBD1 TRBJ2-1 TRBV11-2 TGTGCCAGCAGCTCCCCCAGGACAGGGAATCATAATGAGCAGTTCTTC CASSSPRTGNHNEQFF
few TRBD2 TRBJ2-7 TRBV5-4 TGTGCCAGCAGCTTAGGACTAGAATCTGCCTACGAGCAGTACTTC CASSLGLESAYEQYF
once TRBD2 TRBJ2-1 TRBV5-1 TGCGCCAGCAGCCCCGGGGGGACTACCCGGAATGAGCAGTTCTTC CASSPGGTTRNEQFF
- - TRBJ2-3 TRBV28 TGTGCCAGCAACCGTTGGGGGCCTAGCACAGATACGCAGTATTTT CASNRWGPSTDTQYF
- - TRBJ2-1 TRBV7-9 TGTGCCAGCAGCTTTTTGCCAGGCCACAATGAGCAGTTCTTC CASSFLPGHNEQFF